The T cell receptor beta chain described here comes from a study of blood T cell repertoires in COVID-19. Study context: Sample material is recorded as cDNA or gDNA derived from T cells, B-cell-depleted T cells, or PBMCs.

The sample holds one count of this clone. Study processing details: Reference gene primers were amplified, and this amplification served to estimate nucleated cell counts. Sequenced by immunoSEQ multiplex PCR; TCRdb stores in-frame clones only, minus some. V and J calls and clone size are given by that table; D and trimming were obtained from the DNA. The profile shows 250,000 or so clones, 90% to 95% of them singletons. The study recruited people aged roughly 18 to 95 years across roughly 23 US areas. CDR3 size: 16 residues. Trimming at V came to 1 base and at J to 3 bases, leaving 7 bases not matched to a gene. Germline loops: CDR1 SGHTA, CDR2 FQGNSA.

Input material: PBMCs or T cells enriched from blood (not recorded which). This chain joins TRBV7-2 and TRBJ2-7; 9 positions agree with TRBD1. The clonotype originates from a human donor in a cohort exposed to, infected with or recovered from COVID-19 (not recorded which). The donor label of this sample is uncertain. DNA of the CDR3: TGTGCCAGCAGCTTAGGGGACAGGGCAACCCGCTACGAGCAGTACTTC. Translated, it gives CASSLGDRATRYEQYF.